A selection of T cell receptor beta chains follows, all from one sample in a study of radiation and T cells in renal cell carcinoma. Profiling relied on immunoSEQ multiplex PCR, and the TCRdb table lists in-frame clones only, not all of them. There are about 120,000 clones in the sample; about 81% occur only once, and 5.8% lies in the top ten. Material: blood, obtained from a patient whose treatment included radiotherapy and nephrectomy. The origin of the receptors is a man aged 45 to 65 with renal cell carcinoma. CDR3s include the opening cysteine and the closing phenylalanine or tryptophan. Fields, in order: D gene, V gene, J gene, clone size, CDR3 DNA, CDR3 protein. A D gene is named only where the DNA matches it firmly. Clone size is given for some rows only: seen once, a few or many times, or a class if the clone is expanded.

D: TRBD2; V: TRBV2; J: TRBJ2-5; size: .; DNA: TGTGCCACGGGAGGTCAAGAGACCCAGTACTTC; CDR3: CATGGQETQYF
D: .; V: TRBV13; J: TRBJ1-1; size: .; DNA: TGTGCCAGCAGCCCAGCTACTGAAGCTTTCTTT; CDR3: CASSPATEAFF
D: .; V: TRBV7-9; J: TRBJ2-3; size: .; DNA: TGTGCCAGCAGCTTACAGGGAGATACGCAGTATTTT; CDR3: CASSLQGDTQYF
D: .; V: TRBV19; J: TRBJ2-7; size: few; DNA: TGTGCCAGTAGTATTTCCGCGGACGGGGTTAGGTACGAGCAGTACTTC; CDR3: CASSISADGVRYEQYF
D: .; V: TRBV2; J: TRBJ1-1; size: medium-sized; DNA: TGTGCCAGCAGTGTAGGGGAAGCTTTCTTT; CDR3: CASSVGEAFF
D: .; V: TRBV2; J: TRBJ1-2; size: .; DNA: TGTGCCAGCAGCCGGGCAGGAGTTTCGTTTGGCTACACCTTC; CDR3: CASSRAGVSFGYTF
D: TRBD1; V: TRBV18; J: TRBJ1-2; size: .; DNA: TGTGCCAGCTCACCACGCCTGGGGACAGGGATAAACTATGGCTACACCTTC; CDR3: CASSPRLGTGINYGYTF
D: TRBD1; V: TRBV11-3; J: TRBJ2-7; size: .; DNA: TGTGCCAGCAGCCAGTCGGGACAGGGGGCACTCGAGCAGTACTTC; CDR3: CASSQSGQGALEQYF
D: TRBD2; V: TRBV4-2; J: TRBJ2-3; size: many; DNA: TGTGCCAGCAGCCAAGGTCTAGCGGGAGCGAGTTTGACAGATACGCAGTATTTT; CDR3: CASSQGLAGASLTDTQYF
D: .; V: TRBV7-8; J: TRBJ2-4; size: .; DNA: TGTGCCAGCAGCCTTCTAGGGGCCAAAAACATTCAGTACTTC; CDR3: CASSLLGAKNIQYF
D: .; V: TRBV29-1; J: TRBJ2-3; size: .; DNA: TGCAGCGTTGAAGGAGAGAGTTCTAGCACAGATACGCAGTATTTT; CDR3: CSVEGESSSTDTQYF
D: TRBD1; V: TRBV5-1; J: TRBJ2-7; size: .; DNA: TGCGCCAGCAGCTCGGAAACGACAGGGTGGCAGTACTTC; CDR3: CASSSETTGWQYF
D: .; V: TRBV18; J: TRBJ2-7; size: .; DNA: TGTGCCAGCTCACCACCGGGTAATACCTACGAGCAGTACTTC; CDR3: CASSPPGNTYEQYF
D: .; V: TRBV29-1; J: TRBJ1-2; size: .; DNA: TGCAGCGCCCTCCGACAGGAGGGCTATGGCTACACCTTC; CDR3: CSALRQEGYGYTF
D: TRBD2; V: TRBV7-7; J: TRBJ2-1; size: .; DNA: TGTGCTAGCAGCCAAATAGCGGGAGGGGGTGAGCAGTTCTTC; CDR3: CASSQIAGGGEQFF
D: .; V: TRBV28; J: TRBJ2-1; size: few; DNA: TGTGCCAGCAGTTTACCCGGGACGTTGGTCGATGAGCAGTTCTTC; CDR3: CASSLPGTLVDEQFF
D: .; V: TRBV10-3; J: TRBJ1-1; size: .; DNA: TGTGCCATCAGTGGTTTCTGGAAACCCAACACTGAAGCTTTCTTT; CDR3: CAISGFWKPNTEAFF
D: TRBD2; V: TRBV6-5; J: TRBJ2-1; size: .; DNA: TGTGCCAGCAGTGGGGGGACTAGCGGGAGGAATGAGCAGTTCTTC; CDR3: CASSGGTSGRNEQFF
D: .; V: TRBV19; J: TRBJ2-7; size: once; DNA: TGTGCCAGTAGTTCCATGTACTACGAGCAGTACTTC; CDR3: CASSSMYYEQYF
D: .; V: TRBV11-1; J: TRBJ1-2; size: .; DNA: TGTGCCAGCAGCTTAAACGGACTCTCTAACTATGGCTACACCTTC; CDR3: CASSLNGLSNYGYTF
D: .; V: TRBV4-2; J: TRBJ1-1; size: many; DNA: TGTGCCAGCAGCCAAGATGGACACTCGAGCACTGAAGCTTTCTTT; CDR3: CASSQDGHSSTEAFF
D: .; V: TRBV4-3; J: TRBJ2-2; size: .; DNA: TGCGCCAGCAGCCAAGACCGGGACACCGGGGAGCTGTTTTTT; CDR3: CASSQDRDTGELFF
D: TRBD2; V: TRBV10-1; J: TRBJ2-1; size: once; DNA: TGCGCCAGCAGTGATCCGGGACTAGCGGGAGAATACAATGAGCAGTTCTTC; CDR3: CASSDPGLAGEYNEQFF
D: TRBD1; V: TRBV10-3; J: TRBJ1-2; size: .; DNA: TGTGCCATCAGCTTACAGGGGACCCTCTATGGCTACACCTTC; CDR3: CAISLQGTLYGYTF
D: .; V: TRBV5-1; J: TRBJ2-2; size: .; DNA: TGCGCCAGCAGCTTGGGACAGGACACCGGGGAGCTGTTTTTT; CDR3: CASSLGQDTGELFF
D: .; V: TRBV4-1; J: TRBJ2-5; size: .; DNA: TGCGCCAGCAGCCAGGGCCCCTACCCGGAAGTGGAGACCCAGTACTTC; CDR3: CASSQGPYPEVETQYF
D: .; V: TRBV5-6; J: TRBJ2-1; size: .; DNA: TGTGCCAGCAGCTTGAGTCTTACCAGAGATGAGCAGTTCTTC; CDR3: CASSLSLTRDEQFF
D: .; V: TRBV5-1; J: TRBJ1-3; size: .; DNA: TGCGCCAGCAGCTTGGGACGGAGCTCTGGAAACACCATATATTTT; CDR3: CASSLGRSSGNTIYF
D: .; V: TRBV5-1; J: TRBJ1-4; size: .; DNA: TGCGCCAGCAGCTTAGACGCAAGTGGTGGTGAAAAACTGTTTTTT; CDR3: CASSLDASGGEKLFF
D: .; V: TRBV7-2; J: TRBJ1-5; size: .; DNA: TGTGCCAGCAGCTCAACTTTGAACCATCAGCCCCAGCATTTT; CDR3: CASSSTLNHQPQHF
D: .; V: TRBV25-1; J: TRBJ1-1; size: few; DNA: TGTGCCAGCCCCAGGGGTATAGTCACTGAAGCTTTCTTT; CDR3: CASPRGIVTEAFF
D: TRBD2; V: TRBV10-2; J: TRBJ2-2; size: .; DNA: TGCGCCAGCAGAGGACTAGCGGAGGCGAACACCGGGGAGCTGTTTTTT; CDR3: CASRGLAEANTGELFF
D: TRBD1; V: TRBV2; J: TRBJ2-1; size: .; DNA: TGTGCCAGCAGTGAAAGGGTCGGGACAGGGTGGAATGAGCAGTTCTTC; CDR3: CASSERVGTGWNEQFF
D: .; V: TRBV2; J: TRBJ2-6; size: .; DNA: TGTGCCACCGATAGCTCTGGGGCCAACGTCCTGACTTTC; CDR3: CATDSSGANVLTF
D: .; V: TRBV4-3; J: TRBJ1-5; size: .; DNA: TGCGCCAGCAGCCAAGCCCCGGGAGTCCAGCCCCAGCATTTT; CDR3: CASSQAPGVQPQHF
D: TRBD1; V: TRBV4-2; J: TRBJ2-7; size: .; DNA: TGTGCCAGCAGCAGGGGTCTGACAGGGGGCTCCTACGAGCAGTACTTC; CDR3: CASSRGLTGGSYEQYF
D: TRBD1; V: TRBV7-2; J: TRBJ1-4; size: many; DNA: TGTGCCAGCAGCGTAGACAGGGGAAATGAAAAACTGTTTTTT; CDR3: CASSVDRGNEKLFF
D: .; V: TRBV5-6; J: TRBJ2-7; size: .; DNA: TGTGCCAGCAGCCCCCGGGGCAGCCCAAAGCTACTCTGGGAGCAGTACTTC; CDR3: CASSPRGSPKLLWEQYF
D: .; V: TRBV5-1; J: TRBJ2-7; size: once; DNA: TGCGCCAGCACCCCACGTCCCACAGGTACCTACGAGCAGTACTTC; CDR3: CASTPRPTGTYEQYF
D: TRBD1; V: TRBV5-5; J: TRBJ1-5; size: .; DNA: TGTGCCAGCAGTTACACAGGGGGCTTAGATCAGCCCCAGCATTTT; CDR3: CASSYTGGLDQPQHF
D: TRBD1; V: TRBV5-4; J: TRBJ1-4; size: many; DNA: TGTGCCAGCCAGGACAGGGAGGGTGAAAAACTGTTTTTT; CDR3: CASQDREGEKLFF
D: TRBD2; V: TRBV10-3; J: TRBJ2-1; size: .; DNA: TGTGCCATCGGAAAAGCGGGACTTCCCTCATGGGAGCAGTTCTTC; CDR3: CAIGKAGLPSWEQFF
D: TRBD1; V: TRBV5-5; J: TRBJ1-1; size: .; DNA: TGTGCCAGCAGGGGGGACAGGGTAAACACTGAAGCTTTCTTT; CDR3: CASRGDRVNTEAFF
D: TRBD1; V: TRBV11-3; J: TRBJ2-6; size: .; DNA: TGTGCCAGCAGCAGACAGGGGGCTGGGGCCAACGTCCTGACTTTC; CDR3: CASSRQGAGANVLTF
D: .; V: TRBV6-6; J: TRBJ2-2; size: .; DNA: TGTGCCAGCAGTTACTCGTCCTCGGCCGGGGAGCTGTTTTTT; CDR3: CASSYSSSAGELFF
D: TRBD1; V: TRBV2; J: TRBJ1-2; size: .; DNA: TGTGCCAGCAGCGAGCACGGCCTACCAGGGGGTGATGGCTACACCTTC; CDR3: CASSEHGLPGGDGYTF
D: .; V: TRBV21-1; J: TRBJ1-2; size: .; DNA: TGTGCCAGCAGAACCGGGTCCGGACCCGGAGCTAACTATGGCTACACCTTC; CDR3: CASRTGSGPGANYGYTF
D: TRBD2; V: TRBV12-5; J: TRBJ2-1; size: .; DNA: TGTGCTAGTGGTTTGGTACGGCCTAGCGGGACCTACAATGAGCAGTTCTTC; CDR3: CASGLVRPSGTYNEQFF
D: .; V: TRBV7-2; J: TRBJ2-2; size: .; DNA: TGTGCCAGCAGCCCCGGACATGCGAACACCGGGGAGCTGTTTTTT; CDR3: CASSPGHANTGELFF
D: .; V: TRBV18; J: TRBJ1-2; size: .; DNA: TGTGCCAGCTCACCACCGAGTTATACTCCCGCCTATGGCTACACCTTC; CDR3: CASSPPSYTPAYGYTF
D: TRBD1; V: TRBV10-3; J: TRBJ2-7; size: few; DNA: TGTGCCATCAGTTGGGGGACAGGGGGCCGTTACGAGCAGTACTTC; CDR3: CAISWGTGGRYEQYF
D: .; V: TRBV7-2; J: TRBJ2-3; size: .; DNA: TGTGCCAGCAGCCGCAACAGGCCTAGCACAGATACGCAGTATTTT; CDR3: CASSRNRPSTDTQYF